The source of this T cell receptor (beta chain) is a study of blood T cells in healthy people across ages. General study points: Correlation between TCR beta diversity and naive T cell percentage was strong. Across the age range, TCR beta diversity per million T cells fell in a roughly linear way.

The people who gave samples were healthy Caucasians from Russia, aged roughly 6 to 100. Per sample, at least 5 micrograms of total RNA were extracted. The germline gives CDR1 SQVTM, CDR2 ANQGSEA. The CDR3 has 13 residues. About this clonotype itself: The target antigen is unknown. One end of the junction is discordant with germline, which a read error may explain.

Alongside a J-beta primer mix, a sample-barcoded 5' primer served in a second PCR lasting roughly 7 to 11 cycles. TCRdb processed the 5' RACE reads anew with MiXCR; each CDR3 protein has one entry. Found here are about 720,000 distinct CDR3 sequences, about 20% of them singletons; the top ten hold around a fifth. This TCR was sampled from a man in his 70s in good health. The sequenced sample was blood. The J gene is TRBJ2-5, the V gene TRBV29-1, with TRBD2 as a possible D gene (6 bases). The CDR3 sequence is CSWRGSSQGTQYF. The CDR3 DNA follows: TGCAGCTGGAGGGGTAGCAGTCAAGGGACCCAGTACTTC.